This T cell receptor (beta chain) derives from a study of cytomegalovirus exposure and HLA in healthy donors (dated by TCRdb to the late 2010s). With regard to the full study: An earlier analysis of 587 of the donors reported 276 Gb of sequence data and 117 million unique TCR beta sequences obtained from around 180 million T cells. Across approximately 400 genotyped donors of the cohort, an average of roughly 250,000 unique TCR beta nucleotide sequences per donor were sequenced, and approximately 19% of those sequences were non-productive. The study profiled the T cell repertoires of 666 subjects by immunosequencing and related them to cytomegalovirus serostatus. The number of typed donors differed by locus: about 620-640 for A, B, C, DRB1 and DQB1; approximately 540 for DQA1; approximately 600 for DPA1; and around 450 for DPB1. The study aimed to test whether signatures of past pathogen exposure could be identified by cataloging public T cell receptors. To study patterns of TCR occurrence, a later analysis re-analyzed previously published TCR beta repertoires from 700 or so donors and added high-resolution HLA genotyping. Every discovery cohort repertoire had been produced on one sequencing platform. A separate validation cohort of about 110 different subjects was used in addition to the approximately 610-subject first cohort. A later genetic analysis used genome-wide SNP genotypes for about three fifths of the 666 donors, treating that subset as a discovery cohort. High-throughput TCR immunosequencing, statistical association of individual TCRs with disease status, and machine learning were combined to predict cytomegalovirus infection status. Among the roughly 430 genotyped donors, about 83% belonged to the genetic ancestry cluster associated with self-reported Caucasian donors. Approximately 310 gigabases of sequencing data and approximately 93 million unique TCR sequences were included in an early release covering over 600 HLA-typed donors. Five DR-DQ haplotypes were treated as single units for association and clustering because of strong linkage in the cohort. Both class I and class II loci were covered by HLA typing, at four-digit resolution. Rather than using new phenotypic data, the later analysis identified candidate immune exposures from TCR beta sequences and from how often those sequences occurred across donors. An earlier analysis of approximately 500 of the donors applied high-throughput TCR beta sequencing to assess whether each TCR beta V gene segment acted as functional or pseudogenic. Alongside the repertoire data, information on donor age, sex, ethnicity and CMV serostatus was compiled. Study-wide findings and limitations: CMV serostatus was the only immune exposure information available for the cohort. In a later analysis, several top co-occurrence clusters were reported to appear linked to parvovirus B19, influenza, CMV and Epstein-Barr virus. Strong co-occurrence of HLA alleles, especially DR and DQ, made assigning TCR associations to individual alleles difficult. In a later genetic analysis, fewer N-insertions in productive TCRs were reported among donors in an Asian-associated ancestry cluster than the roughly 710-donor mean. It was suggested by the authors that the approach could potentially be generalized to other disease states and immunological phenotypes. An association between a missense DCLRE1C variant and V-gene and J-gene trimming of TCR beta chains was found in a later genetic analysis and replicated in an independent cohort. Only TCR beta chains were sequenced in this cohort, and the absence of alpha or paired-chain data limited detectable features. A further reported finding was that TCR beta sequences accurately predicted the HLA-A and HLA-B alleles for most subjects in the first cohort. The classifier was reported to diagnose cytomegalovirus status with high specificity and sensitivity in both the original and validation cohorts. A later analysis associated 15,000 to 20,000 TCR beta sequences with specific HLA alleles at a false discovery rate of 0.05. A few of the identified cytomegalovirus-associated TCR beta chains were confirmed in vitro to be specific for cytomegalovirus antigens. Because HLA typing was unavailable for some donors at each locus, only the typed subset was used in association tests. The study listed 150 to 200 TCR beta chains as associated with cytomegalovirus. Linkage disequilibrium might explain the correlated functional status among segregating V segments, but an unknown experimental factor could not be ruled out. According to a later analysis, most CMV-associated TCR beta chains appeared to be HLA-restricted, and the HLA associations seemed to be driven largely by CMV exposure. The sequencing pipeline was judged likely to have produced a cluster of highly shared sequence variants as a technical artifact. Broadly in line with IMGT annotations, most TCR beta V segments showed up in productive rearrangements about 87% or about 30% of the time in an earlier analysis of 450 to 750 of the donors. In a later analysis, HLA-associated TCR beta chains were found to be more clonally expanded and to have lower generation probabilities than equally common non-associated chains. Most TCR sequences were observed very rarely across donors, whereas some public TCRs were present in many individuals. In a later analysis, TCR association rates were found to vary across HLA loci, with the most associated TCRs seen for DRB1 alleles and the fewest for HLA-C alleles. The presence/absence analyses assumed that sequencing depth was roughly uniform across donors, and that assumption may not be true. Roughly 15 rarely observed V segments, including chromosome 9 orphons, were excluded from the earlier analysis of about 610 of the donors because counts were too low. Because the 87-base-pair reads could not distinguish some IMGT-functional V segments, including TRBV6-2 and TRBV6-3, those segments were excluded.

Sequences SGDLS (CDR1) and YYNGEE (CDR2) are obtained from the germline V gene. There are 16 amino acids in the CDR3, from cysteine to phenylalanine inclusive. Just CDR3 DNA is preserved here, 48 bases in frame from base 1. Clipping removes 4 bases from V and 6 bases from J, with 14 as the unmatched junction base count. The cohort comprised hundreds of healthy bone marrow donors. At the time of sampling, all cohort members were nominally healthy, though unrecorded immune exposures were likely present. The donor tested CMV seronegative, placing the donor among the 300 to 400 seronegative members of the cohort. Each donor provided a peripheral blood sample, and peripheral blood mononuclear cells were used for TCR beta sequencing. Genomic DNA extraction from the blood cell samples was performed with the Qiagen DNeasy Blood Extraction Kit. Libraries were built with the immunoSEQ multiplex PCR assay. For the multiplex PCR, a mixture combining 60 forward primers for TCR Vbeta segments and 13 reverse primers for TCR Jbeta segments was used. A multiplex PCR assay on genomic DNA amplified the CDR3 region of rearranged TCR beta genes. The Illumina HiSeq System was used to sequence the amplified TCR beta libraries as 87-base-pair reads. The authors processed their data as follows. Across the 600 to 700 repertoires, a later analysis counted tens of millions of unique TCR beta chains, around 10 million of which were shared by at least two donors. To remove PCR and sequencing errors, raw reads were error-corrected and collapsed into unique sequences using a nearest-neighbor algorithm that merged closely related sequences. To assign V, D and J gene segments, CDR3 sequences were aligned to IMGT reference sequences. For a sequence to be retained, at least a six-nucleotide match to both a V gene segment and a J gene segment was required. Rearrangements were classified as productive when the CDR3 lacked stop codons and remained in frame with V and J, and all other rearrangements were classified as non-productive. CDR3 was defined according to IMGT convention as the region running from the second conserved V-encoded cysteine to the conserved J-encoded phenylalanine. Sequences without an unambiguous match to a single V gene segment were excluded from the earlier analysis of a few hundred of the donors. An earlier analysis of about 590 of the donors classified V segments as functional when productive rearrangements were above 56.7% and as segregating when the standard deviation between donors was above 5%. A statistical classification framework was built to diagnose cytomegalovirus status from the catalog of TCR beta chain sequences. In a later analysis, TCR nucleotide sequences were compared against IMGT/GENE-DB human TR gene sequences so that V and J genes could be assigned. The TCRdist pipeline was used in a later analysis to assign CDR3 sequences and most-parsimonious VDJ recombination scenarios. In a later analysis, each TCR beta chain was defined by its CDR3 amino acid sequence together with its V-gene family, and reads without a unique V-gene family were excluded. In a later analysis, some 600 highly shared, low-generation-probability nucleotide sequences were removed to address suspected cross-contamination and a sequencing artifact. In a later analysis, a clonal expansion index for each public chain was calculated from normalized within-repertoire ranks of inferred template counts. Generation probabilities in a later analysis came from a VDJ recombination model fitted to out-of-frame rearrangements, and those results were checked against IGoR. Hypergeometric tests were used in a later analysis to score TCR-TCR, TCR-HLA and TCR-CMV co-occurrence, with a repertoire-size bias correction applied to the TCR pairs. In a later analysis, false discovery rates were estimated by permuting HLA or CMV assignments 20 times. A later analysis grouped co-occurring TCRs with DBSCAN, adding TCRdist sequence similarity when clustering within HLA-allele-positive subsets. For co-occurrence clustering, repertoires with fewer than 30,000 or more than 120,000 public chains were excluded, along with roughly 5 repertoires with anomalous nucleotide sharing. TCRdb limited this immuneACCESS table to in-frame rearrangements with V and J called. A share of clones is missing; checked studies link under half to unresolved V genes, and the rest is unexplained. The V and J calls and clone size were taken over from that table, and D and trimming were inferred from the DNA. The sample yields 150,000 to 200,000 clones; roughly 78% were counted once. The ten largest clones take up 0.65% of the sample.

Remarks on this clone: It lacks a known antigen. Base qualities are missing; no much larger clone stands one base away.

The V gene is TRBV9 and the J gene is TRBJ2-3, with 7 bases matching TRBD1. The TCR originated in a boy under 18 in good health and CMV-seronegative. The specimen was PBMCs. The DNA sequence is given as TGTGCCAGCAGCCTTACCGGGACAGTTAGGCTTGATACGCAGTATTTT. This gives the protein CASSLTGTVRLDTQYF.